Sequencing of this T cell receptor beta chain was carried out in a study of patients and donors after allogeneic stem cell transplantation. CDR1 LGHNA and CDR2 YNFKEQ come from the germline V gene. This CDR3 is built from 16 residues. V lost 1 base to trimming and J lost 6 bases, with 18 bases between them. TCRdb re-derived calls from the RT-PCR reads in MiXCR, one entry per CDR3 protein. The sample records about 110,000 distinct CDR3 sequences, approximately 40% being singletons. Sequenced sample: blood, either unsorted or a sorted T cell fraction (not recorded which). The TCR comes from a human donor who was either an allogeneic HSCT recipient or a stem cell or donor lymphocyte infusion donor (not recorded which). It is not recorded whose cells these are; they may come from a transplant donor. The chain couples TRBV4-2 to TRBJ1-2; a possible D gene is TRBD1 (5 bases). The CDR3 reads CASSQVARGMGHGYTF. As DNA, the CDR3 is TGTGCCAGCAGCCAAGTCGCACGGGGAATGGGGCATGGCTACACCTTC.